The 7 T cell receptor beta chains listed next were all sequenced from one sample in a study of T cell responses to AZD1222 COVID-19 vaccine. TCRdb keeps only in-frame clones here, not all; method: immunoSEQ multiplex PCR. Counted here are around 130,000 clones, around nine tenths occurring once; the ten biggest clones make up approximately 3%. Sequencing used peripheral blood, obtained on day 0 of AZD1222 vaccination. The receptors originated from an adult in good health.

V and J are TRBV12-3 or TRBV12-4 and TRBJ1-1; maybe TRBD1 (5 bases). V was shortened by 7 bases and J by 5 bases, with 11 bases between the two germline ends. This CDR3 is built from 12 residues. CDR3 residues: CASTLRGTEAFF. The CDR3 region has the DNA TGTGCCAGCACCCTTCGGGGGACTGAAGCTTTCTTT.

The chain employs TRBV5-1 and TRBJ1-1; 10 bases are shared with TRBD1. Per germline, CDR1 SGHRS and CDR2 YFSETQ. This CDR3 contains 15 residues. V shed 3 bases, J shed 2 bases, and the junction held 4 bases outside the gene matches. The CDR3 region is CASSWGTGANTEAFF. The DNA of the CDR3 is TGCGCCAGCAGCTGGGGGACAGGGGCTAACACTGAAGCTTTCTTT.

In its sample, this clone was seen once. The rearrangement links TRBV4-3 to TRBJ2-3, with D perhaps TRBD1 (6 bases). The CDR3 consists of 17 residues. Trimming cost V 1 base and J 6 bases, with 20 bases left between them. CDR1 and CDR2 (germline): LGHNA, YSLEER. CDR3 amino acids: CASSQGSGRGSMDTQYF. The DNA for the CDR3 is TGCGCCAGCAGCCAAGGATCGGGCAGGGGAAGTATGGATACGCAGTATTTT.

The chain employs TRBV6-1 and TRBJ1-1, with D hard to call. CDR1 is MNHNS and CDR2 is SASEGT in the germline V gene. The CDR3 extends over 15 amino acids. V shed 3 bases and J shed 0 bases, with 11 bases lying between them. The CDR3 sequence is CASSDGGLLNTEAFF. The DNA of the CDR3 is TGTGCCAGCAGTGATGGTGGGCTCCTGAACACTGAAGCTTTCTTT.

This clone was picked up one time. V and J are TRBV19 and TRBJ2-1, with D maybe TRBD2 (5 bases). Trimming left V 3 bases short and J 3 bases short, with 18 bases between. The CDR3 spans 17 residues. Germline V gene sequence: CDR1 LNHDA, CDR2 SQIVND (reference sequence). CDR3 DNA: TGTGCCAGTAGTATCGTCGGGCTGGCGGGCAGCTACAATGAGCAGTTCTTC. Translating gives CASSIVGLAGSYNEQFF.

The chain recombines TRBV5-1 with TRBJ2-2; TRBD2 matches at 12 bases. V lost 2 bases and J lost 7; bases outside the gene matches: 15. Germline loops: CDR1 SGHRS, CDR2 YFSETQ. The CDR3 totals 19 residues. The CDR3 nucleotides read TGCGCCAGCAGCTTCACAGGCCTCCTAGCGGGAGGGGGCGGCGGGGAGCTGTTTTTT. Translated, it gives CASSFTGLLAGGGGGELFF.

The chain carries TRBV10-2 and TRBJ2-5; weak D call: TRBD2 (5 bases). Deletions cut 7 bases from V and 0 bases from J, with 15 bases between. The CDR3 is 15 residues long. CDR1 is WSHSY and CDR2 is SAAADI in the germline V gene. The CDR3 sequence is CASIPGGRYQETQYF. The DNA of the CDR3 is TGCGCCAGCATCCCTGGCGGGCGGTACCAAGAGACCCAGTACTTC.